A selection of T cell receptor beta chains follows, all from one sample in a study of T-cell memory formation after mild COVID-19. TCRdb re-analysed the 5' RACE reads in MiXCR, keeping a single row per CDR3 protein. This table has approximately 250,000 distinct CDR3 sequences, 15% appearing once. The source material was PBMCs or a T cell subset sorted from them (not recorded which). The receptors come from an adult woman who had mild COVID-19 (a few samples of this study predate the infection). Cell type and time point are not known. Both conserved end residues are part of each CDR3. Fields, in order: V gene, D gene, clone size, J gene, CDR3 DNA, CDR3 protein. A D gene is named only where the DNA matches it firmly. Not every row has a clone size; where given, it reads once, few, many or a size class.

v_call: TRBV3-1; d_call: -; clone_size: -; j_call: TRBJ1-1; cdr3_nt: TGTGCCAGCAGCCAAGCCAGCTTCGGAGCTTTCTTT; cdr3_aa: CASSQASFGAFF
v_call: TRBV30; d_call: -; clone_size: -; j_call: TRBJ1-2; cdr3_nt: TGTGCCTGGGACTGGGGCAGTGACTACACCTTC; cdr3_aa: CAWDWGSDYTF
v_call: TRBV29-1; d_call: -; clone_size: few; j_call: TRBJ2-3; cdr3_nt: TGCAGCGTTGATTGGGGTGCAGATACGCAGTATTTT; cdr3_aa: CSVDWGADTQYF
v_call: TRBV29-1; d_call: -; clone_size: few; j_call: TRBJ2-1; cdr3_nt: TGCAGCGTTGTAAGCCAAGGGCATGAGCAGTTCTTC; cdr3_aa: CSVVSQGHEQFF
v_call: TRBV6-5; d_call: -; clone_size: few; j_call: TRBJ2-7; cdr3_nt: TGTGCCAGCACCTCGGTGGTCCCCTACGAGCAGTACTTC; cdr3_aa: CASTSVVPYEQYF
v_call: TRBV6-5; d_call: TRBD2; clone_size: -; j_call: TRBJ2-1; cdr3_nt: TGTGCCAGCAGCAACGGACTAGCGGGGCGGTGGGAGCAGTTCTTC; cdr3_aa: CASSNGLAGRWEQFF
v_call: TRBV20-1; d_call: -; clone_size: -; j_call: TRBJ2-5; cdr3_nt: TGCAGTGCTAGTTTGGGGGCCCAGTACTTC; cdr3_aa: CSASLGAQYF
v_call: TRBV18; d_call: -; clone_size: many; j_call: TRBJ2-2; cdr3_nt: TGTGCCAGCTCACCTGTAGCGAACACCGGGGAGCTGTTTTTT; cdr3_aa: CASSPVANTGELFF
v_call: TRBV7-2; d_call: TRBD1; clone_size: few; j_call: TRBJ1-5; cdr3_nt: TGTGCCAGCAGCTTGAGGACAGGGCCCAATCAGCCCCAGCATTTT; cdr3_aa: CASSLRTGPNQPQHF
v_call: TRBV5-1; d_call: -; clone_size: -; j_call: TRBJ1-1; cdr3_nt: TGCGCCAGCAGCAGAAAAGAGAACACTGAAGCTTTCTTT; cdr3_aa: CASSRKENTEAFF
v_call: TRBV21-1; d_call: -; clone_size: -; j_call: TRBJ1-3; cdr3_nt: TGTGCCAGCATGACGGGACGCTGCTCTGGAAACACCATATATTTT; cdr3_aa: CASMTGRCSGNTIYF
v_call: TRBV7-2; d_call: -; clone_size: many; j_call: TRBJ2-5; cdr3_nt: TGTGCCAGCAGCTTGAATGCAGGGCAAGAGACCCAGTACTTC; cdr3_aa: CASSLNAGQETQYF
v_call: TRBV7-3; d_call: -; clone_size: few; j_call: TRBJ1-1; cdr3_nt: TGTGCCAGCAGCTCCCAAGGGGGGATCGCTGAAGCTTTCTTT; cdr3_aa: CASSSQGGIAEAFF
v_call: TRBV20-1; d_call: TRBD2; clone_size: -; j_call: TRBJ2-3; cdr3_nt: TGCAGTGCTAGGAAAGCGGGGGACACAGATACGCAGTATTTT; cdr3_aa: CSARKAGDTDTQYF
v_call: TRBV18; d_call: -; clone_size: -; j_call: TRBJ2-1; cdr3_nt: TGTGCCAGCTCACCACGGCCGACGGTGAGCGACAATGAGCAGTTCTTC; cdr3_aa: CASSPRPTVSDNEQFF
v_call: TRBV4-1; d_call: -; clone_size: -; j_call: TRBJ2-3; cdr3_nt: TGCGCCAGCAGCCAAGATCAACGGGGGGGCAGGACAGGTACGCAGTATTTT; cdr3_aa: CASSQDQRGGRTGTQYF
v_call: TRBV7-2; d_call: -; clone_size: -; j_call: TRBJ2-5; cdr3_nt: TGTGCCAGCAGCTTAGGAGGAGTCGTAGAGACCCAGTACTTC; cdr3_aa: CASSLGGVVETQYF
v_call: TRBV4-2; d_call: TRBD2; clone_size: -; j_call: TRBJ2-7; cdr3_nt: TGTGCCAGCAGCCAAGATCAGTGGGGGACTAGCGGGCCCCCCGAGCAGTACTTC; cdr3_aa: CASSQDQWGTSGPPEQYF
v_call: TRBV9; d_call: -; clone_size: -; j_call: TRBJ2-3; cdr3_nt: TGTGCCAGCAACCGTCGCACAGATACGCAGTATTTT; cdr3_aa: CASNRRTDTQYF
v_call: TRBV19; d_call: -; clone_size: few; j_call: TRBJ2-3; cdr3_nt: TGTGCCACCCTCCCCCGAGGGAGGACAGATACGCAGTATTTT; cdr3_aa: CATLPRGRTDTQYF
v_call: TRBV18; d_call: -; clone_size: few; j_call: TRBJ1-2; cdr3_nt: TGTGCCAGCTCCCCTAGTCAGGATGGCTACACCTTC; cdr3_aa: CASSPSQDGYTF
v_call: TRBV12-3/TRBV12-4; d_call: -; clone_size: -; j_call: TRBJ2-3; cdr3_nt: TGTGCCACCGGGCCCTCGGGAGATACGCAGTATTTT; cdr3_aa: CATGPSGDTQYF